These 18 T cell receptor beta chains originate from one sample sequenced in a study of graft-versus-host responses after intestinal transplantation. Method: immunoSEQ multiplex PCR; TCRdb's copy keeps in-frame clones and lacks some. The repertoire includes about 7,200 clones, approximately 23% of them detected once, and more than 3.5% sits in the top ten. This specimen was alloreactive CD4+ T cells from a mixed lymphocyte reaction culture, taken before transplantation. Subset here: CFSE-low proliferating T cells sorted from roughly 6-day pre-transplant mixed lymphocyte reaction (GvH or HvG direction). The receptors stem from a human patient who was an organ donor for intestinal transplantation.

The chain is built from TRBV11-2 and TRBJ2-7; 8 bases match TRBD2. CDR3 length: 13 residues. Germline CDR1 is SGHAT and CDR2 is FQNNGV. V dropped 4 bases and J dropped 7; count of bases not matched to a gene: 6. The chain's CDR3 is CASSSGTRREQYF. The DNA for the CDR3 is TGTGCCAGCAGCTCCGGGACTAGAAGGGAGCAGTACTTC.

This clone was found a few times. This chain uses TRBV6-8 with TRBJ2-7; no reliable D call. V lost 2 bases to trimming and J lost 2 bases, with 13 bases between them. Germline V gene sequence: CDR1 MNHGY, CDR2 SAAAGT. The CDR3 totals 15 residues. CDR3 residues: CASSYVGSITYEQYF. The CDR3 DNA follows: TGTGCCAGCAGTTACGTCGGCTCAATAACCTACGAGCAGTACTTC.

The chain employs TRBV7-9 and TRBJ1-4; no clear D gene. V lost 3 bases, J lost 12 bases, and 14 bases lay in between. CDR3 length: 13 residues. From germline, CDR1 is SEHNR and CDR2 FQNEAQ (reference sequence). The CDR3 loop is CASSLDPRRELFF. The CDR3 bases are TGTGCCAGCAGCTTGGACCCAAGACGAGAACTGTTTTTT.

The chain carries TRBV6-9 and TRBJ1-1; no definite D call. The CDR3 consists of 14 residues. V was clipped by 6 bases and J by 4 bases, with 15 bases between them. CDR1 and CDR2 from the germline V gene are MNHGY and SVAAGI. This chain's CDR3 is CASRAWARVTEAFF. CDR3 nucleotide sequence: TGTGCCAGCAGGGCCTGGGCTCGGGTCACTGAAGCTTTCTTT.

V and J are TRBV7-9 and TRBJ2-7, with D unclear. Germline loops: CDR1 SEHNR, CDR2 FQNEAQ (reference sequence). The length of the CDR3 is 11 residues. Trimming stripped 2 bases from V and 6 bases from J, with 5 bases between. The CDR3 spells CASSLYLEQYF. CDR3 sequence (DNA): TGTGCCAGCAGCTTATATCTCGAGCAGTACTTC.

This clone has more than one count but fewer than ten. A read error is possible here, since a much larger clone lies one base away. This chain connects TRBV7-9 to TRBJ1-2; 10 nucleotides match TRBD1. From germline, CDR1 is SEHNR and CDR2 FQNEAQ (reference sequence). V lost 3 bases and J lost 4; bases outside the gene matches: 8. This CDR3 region has 16 residues. The CDR3 spells CASSFNFGDRGYGYTF. The CDR3 DNA is TGTGCCAGCAGCTTTAATTTCGGGGACAGGGGCTATGGCTACACCTTC.

The gene calls are TRBV12-2 and TRBJ2-6; TRBD2 reflects the table's D call only, with no check against the DNA. TRBV12-2 is marked as a pseudogene. The CDR3 is made up of 16 amino acids. CDR3 residues: CASRLALETGANVLTF. CDR3 DNA: TGTGCAAGTCGCTTAGCGCTAGAGACTGGGGCCAACGTCCTGACTTTC.

This clone was observed a few times. The J gene is TRBJ1-2, the V gene TRBV7-3; TRBD1 agrees at 7 bases. Trimming removed 4 bases from V and 7 bases from J; junction bases left unmatched: 15. The CDR3 is 16 amino acids. Germline V CDR1 and CDR2: SGHTA, FQGTGA. The CDR3 reads CASSSTGYEGSFGYTF. The CDR3, as DNA: TGTGCCAGCAGCTCGACAGGGTACGAGGGATCTTTTGGCTACACCTTC.

V gene TRBV11-1 combines with J gene TRBJ1-4, with D maybe TRBD1 (5 bases). Trimming shortened V by 4 bases and J by 4 bases, and 13 bases separated the two germline ends. This CDR3 is 15 amino acids long. The V gene's germline CDR1 is SGHAT and CDR2 FQDESV (reference sequence). The CDR3 loop is CASSSGGTFNEKLFF. The DNA for the CDR3 is TGTGCCAGCAGCTCCGGTGGGACGTTTAATGAAAAACTGTTTTTT.

The genes are TRBV10-3 and TRBJ2-1; D is unclear. V lost 9 bases, J lost 4 bases, and 7 bases lay in between. CDR3 length equals 11 residues. Germline assignment: CDR1 ENHRY and CDR2 SYGVKD. The CDR3: CAIRGYNEQFF. The DNA for the CDR3 is TGTGCCATACGTGGGTACAATGAGCAGTTCTTC.

With respect to this clone: Its ends do not fully match the called genes, so a read error is possible. The rearrangement joins TRBV4-1 to TRBJ2-1; possible D gene TRBD2, 6 bases. The CDR3 consists of 15 residues. Germline lookup yields CDR1 MGHRA and CDR2 YSYEKL. The CDR3 coding sequence is TGTGCCAGCAGCCAAGGCCTAGCGAAATACAATGAGCAGTTCTTC. The encoded protein is CASSQGLAKYNEQFF.

The V gene is TRBV6-1, the J gene TRBJ2-7; D gene ambiguous. V was trimmed by 6 bases and J by 3 bases, leaving 12 bases between them. The germline gives CDR1 MNHNS, CDR2 SASEGT. The CDR3 consists of 13 residues. CDR3 in amino acids: CASRSTLSYEQYF. The CDR3 region has the DNA TGTGCCAGCAGATCGACACTGAGCTACGAGCAGTACTTC.

This clone was seen only a few times. V and J are TRBV7-3 and TRBJ1-1, with D possibly being TRBD1 (6 bases). Germline V gene lookup returns CDR1 SGHTA and CDR2 FQGTGA. There are 14 residues in the CDR3. Trimming removed 6 bases from V and 2 bases from J, with 13 bases in between. Here the CDR3 DNA reads TGTGCCAGCAGTCCCGGGGGGGCCAACACTGAAGCTTTCTTT. Its protein product is CASSPGGANTEAFF.

For this clone: This clone may be a read error of a much larger clone one base away. V and J are TRBV19 and TRBJ2-3; TRBD1 matches at 7 bases. Germline CDR1 is LNHDA and CDR2 is SQIVND (reference sequence). Trimming took 7 bases from V and 1 from J; bases not matched to a gene: 5. The CDR3 length is 14 residues. The CDR3, as DNA: TGTGCCAGTAACAGACAGGGAGGCACAGATACGCAGTATTTT. It encodes CASNRQGGTDTQYF.

The chain links TRBV28 to TRBJ2-7; either TRBD1 or TRBD2 may supply D (5 bases each). V was pared by 4 bases and J by 3 bases, with 16 bases between. The CDR3 has 15 residues. Germline CDR1 and CDR2: MDHEN and SYDVKM. The CDR3 nucleotides read TGTGCCAGCAGTTCCACCGGGACCGCTCACTACGAGCAGTACTTC. This encodes CASSSTGTAHYEQYF.

As concerns this clone: Mismatch with germline at one junction end may stem from a read error. The J gene is TRBJ1-1, the V gene TRBV6-8; 12 bases are a match to TRBD1. CDR1 and CDR2 from the germline V gene are MNHGY and SAAAGT. CDR3 length: 13 amino acids. The CDR3 DNA is TGTGCCAGCAGTTACGTGGGGACAGGGGGCTTCACATTT. This sequence encodes CASSYVGTGGFTF.

The chain uses TRBV7-3 and TRBJ2-2, with a weak D call TRBD1 (7 bases). The CDR3 runs to 13 residues. Germline values: CDR1 SGHTA, CDR2 FQGTGA. V was shortened by 0 bases and J by 12 bases, with 11 bases between the two germline ends. CDR3 in amino acids: CASSLTEGQQLFF. For the CDR3, the DNA is TGTGCCAGCAGCTTAACGGAGGGACAGCAGCTGTTTTTT.

V gene TRBV20-1 combines with J gene TRBJ2-3, with 7 nucleotides matching TRBD1. Germline assignment: CDR1 DFQATT and CDR2 SNEGSKA (reference sequence). The CDR3 totals 11 residues. Trimming at V came to 3 bases and at J to 8 bases, leaving 2 bases not matched to a gene. This CDR3 is CSARGQLTQYF. The CDR3 nucleotides are TGCAGTGCTAGGGGACAGCTTACGCAGTATTTT.